The present TCR beta chain was sequenced within a study of shared clonotypes between healthy human individuals. At the level of the study: Per donor, CD8 memory used one plate, CD8 naive used two, CD4 memory used three and CD4 naive used three.

The assay was immunoSEQ multiplex PCR, and TCRdb's table has in-frame clones only and misses some. Of roughly 2,500,000 clones in the sample, approximately 94% are singletons; the top ten hold about 0.39%. Details on this clone: Its antigen is unknown.

Splitting the CD4+ cells yielded a CD45RA+ naive subset and a CD45RA-negative memory subset. Germline V CDR1 and CDR2: SEHNR, FQNEAQ (reference sequence). This CDR3 spans 12 amino acids. V lost 5 bases and J lost 3, with 4 bases in between. Notes on the study in general: Naive subsets generally exceeded memory subsets in estimated richness.

V is TRBV7-9 and J is TRBJ2-2, with no clear D. Sequenced: naive CD4+ T cells from PBMCs. Noted subset: CD45RA+ positively selected. The TCR was taken from a man between 18 and 29 years old in good health. Some clones in this sample may be carry-over from other donors' samples. The CDR3 region has the DNA TGTGCCAGCAGCCATTACACCGGGGAGCTGTTTTTT. This translates into CASSHYTGELFF.